These 2 T cell receptor beta chains share one sample of origin, sequenced in a study of CD8 T cells in Susac syndrome. With random hexamers, reverse transcription was performed on about 0.5 to 1 ug of RNA. TCRdb recomputed calls from the immunoSEQ multiplex PCR reads with MiXCR, one row per CDR3 protein. The sample lists more than 150,000 distinct CDR3 sequences, more than 90% occurring once. The sample consisted of CD4+ T cells from PBMCs. The receptors originated from a human donor in good health.

CDR3 sequence: CATSRDSWVREQYF. Here the CDR3 DNA reads TGTGCCACCAGCAGAGATTCATGGGTTCGGGAGCAGTACTTC. This chain joins TRBV15 and TRBJ2-7; no reliable D call. From germline, CDR1 is LNHNV and CDR2 YYDKDF (reference sequence). The CDR3 is 14 amino acids. Trimming removed 0 bases at V and 7 bases at J, with 13 bases between. The whole variable domain, remainder taken from reference TRBV15 and TRBJ2-7, is DAMVIQNPRYQVTQFGKPVTLSCSQTLNHNVMYWYQQKSSQAPKLLFHYYDKDFNNEADTPDNFQSRRPNTSFCFLDIRSPGLGDTAMYLCATSRDSWVREQYFGPGTRLTVT.

The chain recombines TRBV5-6 with TRBJ2-4; TRBD1 or TRBD2 may be the D gene (5 bases each). The germline V and J ends were trimmed by 5 bases and 0 bases, with 18 bases remaining between them. Germline V gene sequence: CDR1 SGHDT, CDR2 YYEEEE. This CDR3 spans 17 amino acids. CDR3 nucleotides: TGTGCCAGCAGGAGGGCCGGGACGGGTTTAGCCAAAAACATTCAGTACTTC. Protein sequence: CASRRAGTGLAKNIQYF. Together with reference TRBV5-6 and TRBJ2-4, the CDR3 gives the full variable domain: DAGVTQSPTHLIKTRGQQVTLRCSPKSGHDTVSWYQQALGQGPQFIFQYYEEEERQRGNFPDRFSGHQFPNYSSELNVNALLLGDSALYLCASRRAGTGLAKNIQYFGAGTRLSVL.